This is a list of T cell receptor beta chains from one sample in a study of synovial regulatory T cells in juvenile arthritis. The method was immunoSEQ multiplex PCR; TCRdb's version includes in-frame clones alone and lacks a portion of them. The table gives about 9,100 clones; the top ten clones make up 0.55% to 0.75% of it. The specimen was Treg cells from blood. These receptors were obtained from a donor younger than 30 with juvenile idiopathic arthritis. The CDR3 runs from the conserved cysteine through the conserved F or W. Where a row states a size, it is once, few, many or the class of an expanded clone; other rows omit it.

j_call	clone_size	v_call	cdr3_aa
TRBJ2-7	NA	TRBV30	CAWSTGTRTYEQYF
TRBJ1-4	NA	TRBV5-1	CASSLGIWGEKLFF
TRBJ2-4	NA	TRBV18	CASSLGRSSSGGEVTKNIQYF
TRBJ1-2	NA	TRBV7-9	CASSFQGTYGYTF
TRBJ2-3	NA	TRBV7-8	CASQLRRESTDTQYF
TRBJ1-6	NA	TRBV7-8	CASSSYEDSRPLHF
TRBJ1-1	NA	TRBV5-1	CASSLAPGGVTEAFF
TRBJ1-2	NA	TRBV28	CASSALGYGYTF
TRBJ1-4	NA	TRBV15	CATSRDRAGGEKLFF
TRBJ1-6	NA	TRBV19	CASSRRGRDNSPLHF
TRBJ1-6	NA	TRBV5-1	CASSLGVWNSPLHF
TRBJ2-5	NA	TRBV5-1	CASSVGSGGPRETQYF
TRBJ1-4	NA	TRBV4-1	CASSQFVSHDEKLFF
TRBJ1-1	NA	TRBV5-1	CASSLSGHLNTEAFF
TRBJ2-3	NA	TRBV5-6	CASSLLQPSTDTQYF
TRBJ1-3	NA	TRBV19	CASRPPGPSGNTIYF
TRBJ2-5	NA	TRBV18	CASSPFGGKVEETQYF
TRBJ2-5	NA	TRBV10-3	CAISADRAQETQYF
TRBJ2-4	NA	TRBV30	CAWSIGGSKNIQYF
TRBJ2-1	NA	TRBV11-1	CASSLGGTANEQFF
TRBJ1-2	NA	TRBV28	CASRTRAFNYGYTF
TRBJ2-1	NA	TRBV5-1	CASSLVGGASEQFF
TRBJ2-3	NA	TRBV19	CATDGNGAEDRTQYF
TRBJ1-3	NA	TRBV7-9	CASSLDRWGQRSGNTIYF
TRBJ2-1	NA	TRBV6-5	CASSYSGTSLYNEQFF
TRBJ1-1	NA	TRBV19	CASSSRGVAEAFF
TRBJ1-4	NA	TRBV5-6	CASSLGGRVEEKLFF
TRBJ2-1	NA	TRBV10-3	CAIARDFQNEQFF
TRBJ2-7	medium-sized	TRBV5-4	CASSFGGYSYEQYF
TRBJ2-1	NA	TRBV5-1	CASSIERGPPYNEQFF
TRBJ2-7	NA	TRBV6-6	CATKTSGPHLYEQYF
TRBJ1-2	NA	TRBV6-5	CASASQGGVGGYTF
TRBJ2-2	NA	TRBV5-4	CASTTRAGQSTGELFF
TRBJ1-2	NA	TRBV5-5	CASSLQLAANYGYTF
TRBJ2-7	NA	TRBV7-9	CASSELLNSYEQYF
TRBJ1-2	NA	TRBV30	CAWSVRGTARYTF